These 18 T cell receptor beta chains were sequenced from one sample in a study of OX40 agonist ivuxolimab in advanced cancers. Sequencing used immunoSEQ multiplex PCR; TCRdb keeps in-frame clones, though not all of them. The sample yields more than 20,000 clones, approximately 70% seen once. Sample: CD4+ or CD8+ T cells sorted from blood, taken in a trial of the OX40 agonist ivuxolimab. The receptors were sampled from an adult with an advanced solid tumor such as melanoma, head and neck, liver or kidney cancer.

The chain employs TRBV13 and TRBJ1-2, with 7 positions matching TRBD1. The V segment lost 5 bases and the J segment 8 bases; nucleotides outside the gene matches: 5. Germline V gene data show CDR1 as PRHDT and CDR2 as FYEKMQ (reference sequence). This CDR3 comprises 12 residues. CDR3 DNA sequence: TGTGCCAGCAGCCCCAGGGGGAACGGCTACACCTTC. Translation: CASSPRGNGYTF.

This rearrangement joins TRBV4-2 to TRBJ1-1; D possibly corresponds to TRBD1 (6 bases). The germline V and J ends were trimmed by 1 base and 11 bases, with 23 bases remaining between them. The CDR3 sequence is 16 residues long. Germline CDR1 and CDR2: LGHNA and YNFKEQ. The CDR3 DNA is TGTGCCAGCAGCCAAGTTAGATCTGAAGGGGGTGTGATGGCTTTCTTT. It encodes CASSQVRSEGGVMAFF.

The chain joins TRBV29-1 to TRBJ2-7; 8 bases are a match to TRBD2. The junction had 5 bases not matched to a gene; V was cut back by 5 bases and J by 2 bases. Germline V gene sequence: CDR1 SQVTM, CDR2 ANQGSEA. This CDR3 region has 13 residues. The CDR3, as DNA: TGCAGCGTTTTCGGGGGGGGTCCCTACGAGCAGTACTTC. This encodes CSVFGGGPYEQYF.

The rearrangement links TRBV9 to TRBJ2-3, with TRBD2 identical over 8 bases. The CDR3 contains 16 residues. V shed 1 base and J 6 bases; nucleotides not matched to a gene: 10. The germline V gene encodes CDR1 SGDLS and CDR2 YYNGEE. CDR3 loop: CASSVSHGTRGDTQYF. CDR3 sequence (DNA): TGTGCCAGCAGCGTATCGCATGGGACTAGGGGTGATACGCAGTATTTT.

The chain combines TRBV5-1 with TRBJ1-6; D is unresolved. This CDR3 contains 16 residues. Trimming shortened V by 3 bases and J by 5 bases, and 15 bases separated the two germline ends. CDR1 and CDR2 (germline): SGHRS, YFSETQ. The CDR3 DNA is TGCGCCAGCAGCTCGGAAGGAGCTGGGAATAATTCACCCCTCCACTTT. Amino acids: CASSSEGAGNNSPLHF.

J is TRBJ2-7 and V is TRBV30; D is possibly TRBD1 or TRBD2 (5 bases each). Germline CDR1 is GTSNPN and CDR2 is SVGIG (reference sequence). CDR3 length equals 15 residues. Trimming pared 3 bases from V and 1 base from J, leaving 16 bases between. In DNA, the CDR3 is TGTGCCTGGAGAGCCCCCCGGGACCCTTCCTACGAGCAGTACTTC. This gives the protein CAWRAPRDPSYEQYF.

J is TRBJ2-3 and V is TRBV7-9; 8 bases match TRBD2. Germline V CDR1 and CDR2: SEHNR, FQNEAQ (reference sequence). This CDR3 region has 14 residues. J was trimmed by 1 base and V by 3 bases; bases with no gene match: 0. Written as DNA, the CDR3 is TGTGCCAGCAGCTTTAGCGGGGGCACAGATACGCAGTATTTT. Its translation: CASSFSGGTDTQYF. Variable domain in full (rest from reference TRBV7-9 and TRBJ2-3): DTGVSQNPRHKITKRGQNVTFRCDPISEHNRLYWYRQTLGQGPEFLTYFQNEAQLEKSRLLSDRFSAERPKGSFSTLEIQRTEQGDSAMYLCASSFSGGTDTQYFGPGTRLTVL.

V is TRBV2 and J is TRBJ2-2, with 9 nucleotides matching TRBD1. The V and J ends lost 5 bases and 5 bases, in that order; junction bases with no gene match: 9. CDR1 is SNHLY and CDR2 is FYNNEI in the germline V gene. There are 16 residues in the CDR3. For the CDR3, the DNA is TGTGCCAGCAGTCCTCCGGGACAGGGAGGAACCGGGGAGCTGTTTTTT. This codes for CASSPPGQGGTGELFF.

Remarks on this clone: One end of the junction does not line up with germline, which may come from a read error. The chain uses TRBV7-3 and TRBJ2-3; TRBD2 matches 7 bases. The CDR3 runs 15 residues. The germline V gene encodes CDR1 SGHTA and CDR2 FQGTGA. CDR3 DNA sequence: TGTGCCAGCAGCTCCTCGGGGGGTAACGTAGATTCGCAGTATTTT. Protein product: CASSSSGGNVDSQYF.

In this sample, this clone turned up once. The chain combines TRBV6-6 with TRBJ2-3; perhaps TRBD2 as D (7 bases). Trimming left V 2 bases short and J 6 bases short, with 12 bases between. This CDR3 spans 14 amino acids. Germline CDR1 and CDR2: MNHNY and SVGAGI (reference sequence). DNA for the CDR3: TGTGCCAGCAGTTACCAAGGGGGGGCGGATACGCAGTATTTT. It yields the protein CASSYQGGADTQYF.

This rearrangement joins TRBV7-9 to TRBJ1-2; no clear D. The CDR3 has 13 residues. Trimming took 5 bases from V and 8 from J, leaving 15 bases between them. Looked up from germline, CDR1 is SEHNR and CDR2 is FQNEAQ (reference sequence). CDR3 protein: CASSPETISGYTF. DNA of the CDR3: TGTGCCAGCAGCCCGGAGACTATCTCCGGCTACACCTTC.

The V gene is TRBV27, the J gene TRBJ1-4; a possible D gene is TRBD1 (6 bases). The CDR3 sequence is 15 residues long. In germline, CDR1 is MNHEY, CDR2 SMNVEV (reference sequence). V lost 6 bases and J lost 4, with 15 bases in between. Written as DNA, the CDR3 is TGTGCCAGCAGCCTGACAGGTGCCCTTAATGAAAAACTGTTTTTT. Protein: CASSLTGALNEKLFF.

The chain carries TRBV11-3 and TRBJ1-1, with TRBD1 identical over 8 bases. Germline V gene lookup returns CDR1 SGHNT and CDR2 YENEEA. With V trimmed by 3 bases and J by 5 bases, 8 bases remained unmatched. The CDR3 is 15 residues long. The CDR3 protein is CASSLVYGDRTEAFF. CDR3 DNA: TGTGCCAGCAGCTTGGTTTACGGGGACAGGACTGAAGCTTTCTTT.

The sample holds a few counts of this clone. The chain combines TRBV21-1 with TRBJ2-5; the table's D gene call, TRBD1, was not cross checked with the DNA. TRBV21-1 is recorded as a pseudogene. The CDR3 spans 17 residues. The CDR3 coding sequence is TGTGCCAGCAGCATAAAAGTGCTTTCAGGGCCTCAAGAGACCCAGTACTTC. Its protein is CASSIKVLSGPQETQYF.

This clone was seen only a few times. This chain joins TRBV18 and TRBJ2-1; weak D call: TRBD2 (5 bases). There are 14 residues in the CDR3. From germline, CDR1 is KGHSH and CDR2 LQKENI. V dropped 2 bases and J dropped 9 bases, with 14 bases sitting between them. CDR3 region: CASSPKGQAGEQFF. For the CDR3, the DNA is TGTGCCAGCTCACCAAAAGGCCAGGCGGGTGAGCAGTTCTTC.

This clone is termed medium-sized (0.01 to 0.1%). The chain joins TRBV23-1 to TRBJ1-3; D gene unclear. TRBV23-1 has ORF status, its function being uncertain. V lost 0 bases to trimming and J lost 1 base, with 13 bases between them. The CDR3 totals 17 residues. This CDR3 reads CASSQSRLSESGNTIYF. The CDR3 coding sequence is TGCGCCAGCAGTCAATCGCGACTCTCAGAGTCTGGAAACACCATATATTTT.

The chain recombines TRBV28 with TRBJ1-2; no definite D call. The CDR3 has 13 residues. Per germline, CDR1 MDHEN and CDR2 SYDVKM. V was pared by 2 bases and J by 6 bases, with 10 bases between. The CDR3 DNA follows: TGTGCCAGCAGTTTAGGGTTTTCGGATGGCTACACCTTC. It codes for CASSLGFSDGYTF.

The chain employs TRBV7-9 and TRBJ1-6; 9 bases line up with TRBD1. With V trimmed by 2 bases and J by 7 bases, 3 bases remained unmatched. Germline V gene data show CDR1 as SEHNR and CDR2 as FQNEAQ (reference sequence). This CDR3 contains 15 residues. CDR3 loop: CASSLTGQGNSPLHF. CDR3 nucleotide sequence: TGTGCCAGCAGCTTAACGGGACAGGGAAATTCACCCCTCCACTTT.